This TCR beta chain was documented in a study of T-cell memory formation after mild COVID-19. This clonotype was picked up a small number of times. TCRdb passed the 5' RACE reads through MiXCR, listing each CDR3 protein once. The top ten clones hold around 13% of a sample with about 340,000 distinct CDR3 sequences, around 20% of them seen once. V gave up 0 bases and J gave up 4 bases, with 11 bases separating them. This CDR3 contains 14 residues. Germline V gene sequence: CDR1 SGHRS, CDR2 YFSETQ. The J gene is TRBJ2-7, the V gene TRBV5-1; possible D gene TRBD1, 5 bases. The TCR was taken from an adult woman who had mild COVID-19 (a few samples of this study predate the infection). Cell type and time point are not known. The sequenced sample was PBMCs or a T cell subset sorted from them (not recorded which). This chain's CDR3 is CASSLEDTYYEQYF. The CDR3 DNA is TGCGCCAGCAGCTTGGAGGACACTTATTACGAGCAGTACTTC.